This T cell receptor (beta chain) was retrieved from a study of CD8 T cells in Susac syndrome (dated by TCRdb to the late 2010s). With regard to the full study: Whether CD8+ T cell activation and differentiation in Susac syndrome was antigen driven was tested using repertoire sequencing. The study at large found these results: The number of individuals in the TCR sequencing and HLA analysis was acknowledged as relatively small.

Peripheral blood CD8+ and CD4+ T cells from healthy donors, Susac syndrome patients and multiple sclerosis patients were profiled by high-throughput TCR beta sequencing. The healthy donors served as controls matched for age and sex. Bulk CD8+ and CD4+ T cells were purified by magnetic negative isolation, whereas CD8+ TEMRA cells were enriched by FACS. Blood was drawn into EDTA tubes, processed within 24 hours, and PBMCs were isolated by density gradient centrifugation. PBMCs destined for TCR sequencing were cryopreserved in liquid nitrogen and later thawed in a 37 °C water bath. Purity of sorted or isolated CD4+, CD8+ and CD8+ TEMRA cells was at least 90%. Regarding this clonotype: Its binding antigen is unknown. No qualities accompany the bases; no much larger clone lies one base away.

For CDR1 and CDR2, the germline V gene (reference sequence) lists DFQATT and SNEGSKA. V loses 0 bases of germline sequence and J loses 0 bases, and the interval between the two ends is 11 bases. The CDR3, cysteine through phenylalanine, is 15 amino acids long. The sequence is cut down to CDR3 DNA, 45 bases in frame from base 1. RNA was extracted with the RNeasy kit and roughly 0.5 to 1 ug was reverse transcribed using random hexamers. The immunoSEQ multiplex PCR assay, covering 54 Vbeta and 13 Jbeta segments, was used to amplify TCR beta CDR3 regions. PCR amplification bias was corrected using a synthetic template baseline for primer optimization and computational correction. Processing in the source paper ran as follows. Reads were assigned to V, D and J genes according to IMGT and analyzed in immunoSEQ Analyzer, with only productive sequences retained. Clonality was computed as one minus Shannon entropy normalized by log2 of the number of productive unique sequences. For each patient and control, public and private clones were evaluated within the 100 most prevalent clones. Clones were defined as Susac-specific when absent from the healthy and MS cohorts, from about a thousand published viral clones and from other ImmuneACCESS disease sequences. TCRdb reworked the public reads: Q25 trimming with fastp, MiXCR clone assembly, productive beta chains retained. Duplicate CDR3 protein sequences are folded into a single record with the most common DNA and genes. The V and J calls come from TCRdb's annotation, not from the publication. In this sample the table shows 150,000 or so distinct CDR3 sequences, around 94% of which occur a single time. Under 0.15% of the sample lies in the top ten.

The sample consisted of CD4+ T cells from PBMCs. The sequence derives from a human donor in good health. The rearrangement combines TRBV20-1 with TRBJ1-2; TRBD1 is perhaps the D gene, given 5 matching bases. The DNA reads as follows: TGCAGTGCTAGAGAGTGGGGGGGTACTAACTATGGCTACACCTTC. Its translation reads: CSAREWGGTNYGYTF.